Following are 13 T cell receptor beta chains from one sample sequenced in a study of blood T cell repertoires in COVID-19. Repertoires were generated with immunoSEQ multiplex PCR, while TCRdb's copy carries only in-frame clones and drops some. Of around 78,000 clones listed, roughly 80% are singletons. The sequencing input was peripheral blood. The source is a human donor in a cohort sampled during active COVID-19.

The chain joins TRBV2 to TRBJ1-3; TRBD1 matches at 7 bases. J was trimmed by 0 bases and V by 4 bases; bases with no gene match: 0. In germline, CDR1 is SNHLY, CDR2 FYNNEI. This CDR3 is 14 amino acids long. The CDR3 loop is CASSGQGSGNTIYF. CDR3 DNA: TGTGCCAGCAGTGGACAGGGCTCTGGAAACACCATATATTTT.

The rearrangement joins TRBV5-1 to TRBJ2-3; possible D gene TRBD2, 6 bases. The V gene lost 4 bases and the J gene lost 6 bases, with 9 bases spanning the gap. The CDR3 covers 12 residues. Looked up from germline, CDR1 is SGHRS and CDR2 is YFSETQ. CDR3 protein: CASSDGRDTQYF. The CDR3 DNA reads TGCGCCAGCAGCGATGGGAGGGATACGCAGTATTTT. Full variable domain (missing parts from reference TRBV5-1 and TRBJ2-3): KAGVTQTPRYLIKTRGQQVTLSCSPISGHRSVSWYQQTPGQGLQFLFEYFSETQRNKGNFPGRFSGRQFSNSRSEMNVSTLELGDSALYLCASSDGRDTQYFGPGTRLTVL.

As DNA, the CDR3 is TGTGCCAGCAGCCCGGGGACTAGCGGGGGCAAAGAGACCCAGTACTTC. Its translation is CASSPGTSGGKETQYF. The chain combines TRBV3-1 (or the pseudogene TRBV3-2) with TRBJ2-5; 14 nucleotides match TRBD2. The CDR3 contains 16 residues. Germline V gene sequence: CDR1 LGHDT, CDR2 YNNKEL (reference sequence). J lost 3 bases, V lost 4 bases, and 4 bases had no gene match.

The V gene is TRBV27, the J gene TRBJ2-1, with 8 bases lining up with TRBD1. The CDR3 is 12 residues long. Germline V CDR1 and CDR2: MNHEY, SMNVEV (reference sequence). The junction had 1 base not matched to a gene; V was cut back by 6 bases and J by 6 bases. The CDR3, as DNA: TGTGCCAGCAGGACAGGGGCCAATGAGCAGTTCTTC. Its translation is CASRTGANEQFF.

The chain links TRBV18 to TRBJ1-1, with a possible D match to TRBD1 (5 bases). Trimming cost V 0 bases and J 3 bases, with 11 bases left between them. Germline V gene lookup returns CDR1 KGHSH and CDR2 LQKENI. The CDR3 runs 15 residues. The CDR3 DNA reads TGTGCCAGCTCACCACCTACAGGTGCGTACACTGAAGCTTTCTTT. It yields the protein CASSPPTGAYTEAFF.

This CDR3 is CATSDPRQGSEKLFF. For the CDR3, the DNA is TGTGCCACCAGTGACCCTAGACAGGGTTCTGAAAAACTGTTTTTT. The gene calls are TRBV24-1 and TRBJ1-4; 7 nucleotides match TRBD1. The length of the CDR3 is 15 residues. Germline CDR1 and CDR2: KGHDR and SFDVKD. The junction had 8 bases not matched to a gene; V was cut back by 4 bases and J by 7 bases.

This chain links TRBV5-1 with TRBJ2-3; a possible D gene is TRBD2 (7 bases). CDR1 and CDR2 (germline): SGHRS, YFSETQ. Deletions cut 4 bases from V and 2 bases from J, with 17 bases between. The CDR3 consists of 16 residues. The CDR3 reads CASSPTRGAPTDTQYF. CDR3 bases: TGCGCCAGCAGCCCCACTCGGGGGGCTCCCACAGATACGCAGTATTTT.

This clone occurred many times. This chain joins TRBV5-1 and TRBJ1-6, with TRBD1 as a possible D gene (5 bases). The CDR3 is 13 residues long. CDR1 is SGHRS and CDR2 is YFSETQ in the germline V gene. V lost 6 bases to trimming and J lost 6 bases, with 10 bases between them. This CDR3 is CASNDGGNSPLHF. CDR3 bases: TGCGCCAGCAACGACGGGGGTAATTCACCCCTCCACTTT.

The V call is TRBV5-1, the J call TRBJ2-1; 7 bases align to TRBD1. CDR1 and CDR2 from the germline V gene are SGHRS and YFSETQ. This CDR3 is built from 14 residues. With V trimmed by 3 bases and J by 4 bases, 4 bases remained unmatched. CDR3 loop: CASSSGTEYNEQFF. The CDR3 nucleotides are TGCGCCAGCAGCTCCGGGACAGAATACAATGAGCAGTTCTTC.

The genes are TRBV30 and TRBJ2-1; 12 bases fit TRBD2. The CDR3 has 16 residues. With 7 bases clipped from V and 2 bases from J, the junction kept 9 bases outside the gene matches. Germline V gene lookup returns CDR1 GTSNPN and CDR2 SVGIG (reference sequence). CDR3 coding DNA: TGTGCCTATTCGAGTCTAGCGGGGGGGCCCTACAATGAGCAGTTCTTC. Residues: CAYSSLAGGPYNEQFF.

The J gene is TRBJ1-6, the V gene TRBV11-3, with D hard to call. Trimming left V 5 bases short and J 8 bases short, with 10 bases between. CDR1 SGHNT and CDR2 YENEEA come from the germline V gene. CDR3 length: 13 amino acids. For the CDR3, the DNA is TGTGCCAGCAGCCAAGCGGTTGATTCACCCCTCCACTTT. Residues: CASSQAVDSPLHF.

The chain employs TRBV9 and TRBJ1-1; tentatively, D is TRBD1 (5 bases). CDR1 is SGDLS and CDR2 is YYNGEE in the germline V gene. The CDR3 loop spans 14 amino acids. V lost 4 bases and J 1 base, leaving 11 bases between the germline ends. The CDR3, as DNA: TGTGCCAGCAGCCCACAGGCCGCGAACACTGAAGCTTTCTTT. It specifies CASSPQAANTEAFF.

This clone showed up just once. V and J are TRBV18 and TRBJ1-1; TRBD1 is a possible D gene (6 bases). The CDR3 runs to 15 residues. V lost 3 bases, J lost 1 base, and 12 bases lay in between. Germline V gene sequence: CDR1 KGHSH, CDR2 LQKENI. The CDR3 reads CASSPQGTRNTEAFF. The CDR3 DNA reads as TGTGCCAGCTCACCTCAGGGGACGAGGAACACTGAAGCTTTCTTT.